Shown below are 11 T cell receptor beta chains from a single sample sequenced in a study of T cells of healthy individuals. Each CDR3 protein gets one entry after TCRdb re-called the 5' RACE reads with MiXCR. The table lists tens of thousands of distinct CDR3 sequences, about a sixth of them singletons. These receptors came from a human donor in good health.

This clonotype was seen repeatedly, ten times or more. The rearrangement links TRBV20-1 to TRBJ2-4, with TRBD1 matching over 7 bases. CDR3 length equals 12 residues. The V gene end was trimmed by 1 base and the J gene end by 8 bases; junction bases not matched to a gene: 2. CDR1 is DFQATT and CDR2 is SNEGSKA in the germline V gene (reference sequence). The CDR3, as DNA: TGCAGTGCTAGAGGGACAGGATACATTCAGTACTTC. Translation: CSARGTGYIQYF.

The V and J genes are TRBV2 and TRBJ1-2; D perhaps matches TRBD1 (6 bases). V shed 4 bases and J shed 3 bases, with 9 bases lying between them. Per the germline V gene, CDR1 is SNHLY and CDR2 is FYNNEI. This CDR3 is 13 amino acids long. The CDR3 sequence is CASSGGPDYGYTF. For the CDR3, the DNA is TGTGCCAGCAGTGGGGGGCCCGACTATGGCTACACCTTC.

Ten or more counts support this clonotype. The rearrangement uses TRBV20-1 and TRBJ2-5; 7 bases line up with TRBD2. This CDR3 comprises 14 residues. Germline-derived CDR1 and CDR2 are DFQATT and SNEGSKA (reference sequence). The V and J ends lost 1 base and 4 bases, in that order; junction bases with no gene match: 6. Here the CDR3 reads CSARGMGGRETQYF. The CDR3 DNA reads TGCAGTGCTAGAGGGATGGGAGGGCGAGAGACCCAGTACTTC.

This clonotype was observed a handful of times. The chain links TRBV5-1 to TRBJ2-1; possibly TRBD1 or TRBD2 for D (6 bases each). Germline values: CDR1 SGHRS, CDR2 YFSETQ. The CDR3 length is 15 residues. V lost 3 bases and J 6 bases, leaving 16 bases between the germline ends. CDR3 amino acids: CASSSGGPWGNEQFF. CDR3 bases: TGCGCCAGCAGCTCTGGGGGGCCTTGGGGCAATGAGCAGTTCTTC.

This chain links TRBV20-1 with TRBJ2-3, with TRBD2 matching 7 bases. Germline V gives CDR1 DFQATT, CDR2 SNEGSKA (reference sequence). The CDR3 extends over 15 amino acids. V lost 2 bases to trimming and J lost 4 bases; unmatched junction nucleotides: 9. The CDR3 spells CSARQPAGRADTQYF. In DNA form, the CDR3 reads TGCAGTGCTAGACAGCCAGCGGGAAGGGCAGATACGCAGTATTTT.

This chain connects TRBV28 to TRBJ2-3; D gene uncertain. Germline assignment: CDR1 MDHEN and CDR2 SYDVKM. V was trimmed by 3 bases and J by 6 bases, leaving 10 bases between them. The CDR3 spans 13 residues. The DNA of the CDR3 is TGTGCCAGCAGTTTGTCCCAAGATGATACGCAGTATTTT. Protein: CASSLSQDDTQYF.

This clonotype was picked up many times. The genes are TRBV4-1 and TRBJ1-5; no definite D call. The CDR3 is 16 residues long. CDR1 is MGHRA, CDR2 YSYEKL, per germline. V was trimmed by 1 base and J by 4 bases, leaving 14 bases between them. CDR3 protein: CASSQVGGWSNQPQHF. The DNA of the CDR3 is TGCGCCAGCAGCCAAGTCGGAGGGTGGAGTAATCAGCCCCAGCATTTT.

This chain uses TRBV7-9 with TRBJ2-5; 10 bases align to TRBD1. The CDR3 totals 16 residues. Germline trimming cut 4 bases from V and 5 bases from J; bases unmatched to any gene: 10. From germline, CDR1 is SEHNR and CDR2 FQNEAQ (reference sequence). CDR3 region: CASSSPQDRGRETQYF. The CDR3 DNA sequence: TGTGCCAGCAGCTCCCCGCAAGACAGGGGGCGGGAGACCCAGTACTTC.

In this sample, this clonotype turned up a few times. This chain uses TRBV28 with TRBJ1-1; the D gene is possibly TRBD1 (6 bases). Germline-derived CDR1 and CDR2 are MDHEN and SYDVKM. Trimming left V 2 bases short and J 1 base short, with 11 bases between. This CDR3 is 15 amino acids long. CDR3 sequence reads: CASSLRGRENTEAFF. In DNA form, the CDR3 reads TGTGCCAGCAGTTTACGGGGGCGGGAGAACACTGAAGCTTTCTTT.

The chain is built from TRBV20-1 and TRBJ2-7, with D perhaps being TRBD1 or TRBD2 (5 bases each). In germline, CDR1 is DFQATT, CDR2 SNEGSKA (reference sequence). V lost 0 bases, J lost 6 bases, and 18 bases lay in between. The CDR3 is made up of 15 amino acids. Here the CDR3 reads CSARDRGQGQGEQYF. The DNA of the CDR3 is TGCAGTGCTAGAGATCGGGGTCAAGGGCAGGGCGAGCAGTACTTC.

This clonotype occurred many times. V gene TRBV11-2 combines with J gene TRBJ1-2, with D unclear. The CDR3 totals 15 residues. Germline assignment: CDR1 SGHAT and CDR2 FQNNGV. V lost 6 bases, J lost 1 base, and 15 bases lay in between. This CDR3 reads CASRPSYRDNYGYTF. For the CDR3, the DNA is TGTGCCAGCAGACCTAGCTACAGAGATAACTATGGCTACACCTTC. The variable domain in full, with the rest retrieved from reference TRBV11-2 and TRBJ1-2, is EAGVAQSPRYKIIEKRQSVAFWCNPISGHATLYWYQQILGQGPKLLIQFQNNGVVDDSQLPKDRFSAERLKGVDSTLKIQPAKLEDSAVYLCASRPSYRDNYGYTFGSGTRLTVV.